These 19 T cell receptor beta chains were all obtained from the same sample, sequenced in a study of T-cell reconstitution after alpha-beta-depleted transplantation in children. TCRbeta library construction was performed incorporating unique molecular identifiers. TCRdb reprocessed the PCR reads with MiXCR, giving one entry per CDR3 protein. The table lists around 960,000 distinct CDR3 sequences, 25% to 35% of them singletons. The specimen was PBMCs, mostly from graft donor cells, collected 360 days after TCRalphabeta/CD19-depleted stem cell transplant. Source of these receptors: a boy younger than two who had a stem cell transplant for SCID, so the T cells may come from the graft donor.

The V gene is TRBV2, the J gene TRBJ1-1, with TRBD1 as a possible D gene (5 bases). The CDR3 runs 17 residues. Germline CDR1 SNHLY, CDR2 FYNNEI. V lost 8 bases and J 1 base, leaving 23 bases between the germline ends. In DNA form, the CDR3 reads TGTGCCAGCGCCGCGGCCTTGGGACGGGAGCCGAACACTGAAGCTTTCTTT. Encoded protein: CASAAALGREPNTEAFF.

This rearrangement joins TRBV10-3 to TRBJ2-3; the match to TRBD2 covers 7 bases. The CDR3 is 15 amino acids. Germline V gene sequence: CDR1 ENHRY, CDR2 SYGVKD. V was clipped by 3 bases and J by 2 bases; unmatched bases: 5. The CDR3, as DNA: TGTGCCATCAGTGATTGGCTAGCGGACACAGATACGCAGTATTTT. Translating it yields CAISDWLADTDTQYF.

In its sample, this clonotype was seen a few times. The gene calls are TRBV12-3 or TRBV12-4 and TRBJ2-7; D remains ambiguous. The V and J ends lost 3 bases and 1 base respectively, with 10 bases between them. CDR3 length: 14 residues. The CDR3 region is CASSFLGGSYEQYF. In DNA form, the CDR3 reads TGTGCCAGCAGTTTCCTTGGCGGTTCCTACGAGCAGTACTTC.

This clonotype has just a few counts. The gene calls are TRBV20-1 and TRBJ2-2, with D maybe TRBD2 (5 bases). The CDR3 extends over 17 amino acids. The germline gives CDR1 DFQATT, CDR2 SNEGSKA (reference sequence). V dropped 3 bases and J dropped 0 bases, with 17 bases sitting between them. The CDR3 coding sequence is TGCAGTGCTAGTTTTCCTAGCACCCTCACGAACACCGGGGAGCTGTTTTTT. Amino acids: CSASFPSTLTNTGELFF.

The chain uses TRBV5-5 and TRBJ1-5; no clear D. The length of the CDR3 is 16 residues. Germline values: CDR1 SGHKS, CDR2 YYEKEE (reference sequence). The V gene lost 2 bases and the J gene lost 6 bases, with 18 bases spanning the gap. The CDR3 nucleotides are TGTGCCAGCAGCTTAATCCCACCTGGGGAGGGTCAGCCCCAGCATTTT. This codes for CASSLIPPGEGQPQHF.

This clonotype showed up just a few times. CDR3 sequence (DNA): TGTGCCAGCAGCTTAGAGCCAGCCTCCTACAATGAGCAGTTCTTC. It is translated as CASSLEPASYNEQFF. The chain employs TRBV7-2 and TRBJ2-1; D unresolved. Germline V gene lookup returns CDR1 SGHTA and CDR2 FQGNSA. Trimming removed 1 base at V and 0 bases at J, with 7 bases between. The CDR3 spans 15 residues.

The sample holds a few counts of this clonotype. CDR3: CASSLGVTAHRYTEAFF. CDR3 sequence (DNA): TGCGCCAGCAGCTTGGGGGTAACAGCGCACCGATACACTGAAGCTTTCTTT. The chain recombines TRBV5-1 with TRBJ1-1; no firm D call. V was clipped by 0 bases and J by 3 bases, with 18 bases between them. The CDR3 extends over 17 amino acids. Germline V gene lookup returns CDR1 SGHRS and CDR2 YFSETQ.

V gene TRBV7-9 combines with J gene TRBJ1-1; no definite D call. The CDR3 contains 17 residues. The germline V and J ends were trimmed by 1 base and 0 bases, with 15 bases remaining between them. CDR1 is SEHNR and CDR2 is FQNEAQ in the germline V gene (reference sequence). This chain's CDR3 is CASSLGVRRDMNTEAFF. CDR3 sequence (DNA): TGTGCCAGCAGCTTAGGGGTCAGGAGAGATATGAACACTGAAGCTTTCTTT.

This chain links TRBV18 with TRBJ2-1; 9 nucleotides align to TRBD2. The CDR3 has 13 amino acids. The germline V gene has CDR1 KGHSH and CDR2 LQKENI. Trimming took 3 bases from V and 9 from J; bases not matched to a gene: 3. In DNA, the CDR3 is TGTGCCAGCTCACCTCTAGCGGGGTCTGAGCAGTTCTTC. This gives the protein CASSPLAGSEQFF.

This clonotype has a handful of counts. The V gene is TRBV3-1, the J gene TRBJ1-5; tentative D call: TRBD1 (5 bases). Germline V gives CDR1 LGHDT, CDR2 YNNKEL (reference sequence). V lost 6 bases to trimming and J lost 4 bases, with 16 bases between them. The CDR3 covers 15 residues. For the CDR3, the DNA is TGTGCCAGCAGTCAATCAGGGAACCAAAATCAGCCCCAGCATTTT. Amino acids: CASSQSGNQNQPQHF.

V gene TRBV2 combines with J gene TRBJ2-3; possibly TRBD2 for D (6 bases). V lost 3 bases and J 4 bases, leaving 14 bases between the germline ends. Per germline, CDR1 SNHLY and CDR2 FYNNEI. This CDR3 has 15 residues. CDR3 loop: CASSEEGGRSDTQYF. CDR3 coding DNA: TGTGCCAGCAGTGAGGAGGGTGGGAGGTCAGATACGCAGTATTTT.

This chain connects TRBV7-9 to TRBJ1-1; tentatively, D is TRBD1 (6 bases). This CDR3 spans 15 amino acids. Germline assignment: CDR1 SEHNR and CDR2 FQNEAQ (reference sequence). Trimming removed 4 bases from V and 1 base from J, with 13 bases in between. Here the CDR3 DNA reads TGTGCCAGCAGCTACGGGGGCGCGGAGAACACTGAAGCTTTCTTT. Protein: CASSYGGAENTEAFF. The whole variable domain, remainder taken from reference TRBV7-9 and TRBJ1-1, is DTGVSQNPRHKITKRGQNVTFRCDPISEHNRLYWYRQTLGQGPEFLTYFQNEAQLEKSRLLSDRFSAERPKGSFSTLEIQRTEQGDSAMYLCASSYGGAENTEAFFGQGTRLTVV.

The rearrangement uses TRBV20-1 and TRBJ1-5, with D unclear. CDR3 size: 12 residues. CDR1 and CDR2 from the germline V gene are DFQATT and SNEGSKA (reference sequence). Trimming cost V 3 bases and J 11 bases, with 14 bases left between them. The CDR3 DNA reads TGCAGTGCTAGTGCCCCCTCGGAGGCCCAGCATTTT. Its translation: CSASAPSEAQHF.

The chain combines TRBV20-1 with TRBJ2-5; D gene ambiguous. The CDR3 length is 13 residues. The germline V and J ends were trimmed by 3 bases and 1 base, with 9 bases remaining between them. Germline-derived CDR1 and CDR2 are DFQATT and SNEGSKA (reference sequence). The CDR3 region is CSARVQPQETQYF. The CDR3 coding sequence is TGCAGTGCTAGGGTACAACCCCAAGAGACCCAGTACTTC.

V usage is TRBV11-2 and J usage is TRBJ2-2, with TRBD2 matching over 8 bases. The CDR3 spans 17 residues. The V segment lost 4 bases and the J segment 4 bases; nucleotides outside the gene matches: 11. The V gene's germline CDR1 is SGHAT and CDR2 FQNNGV. The CDR3 spells CASSSPGTSVATGELFF. The CDR3 bases are TGTGCCAGCAGCTCCCCCGGGACTAGTGTGGCCACCGGGGAGCTGTTTTTT.

This rearrangement joins TRBV12-3 or TRBV12-4 to TRBJ2-4, with D maybe TRBD1 (6 bases). V gave up 4 bases and J gave up 8 bases, with 12 bases separating them. This CDR3 has 13 residues. The CDR3 bases are TGTGCCAGCAGTTCTCCCAGGGGTCACATTCAGTACTTC. Its protein product is CASSSPRGHIQYF.

The CDR3: CAISESRTGTTYEQYF. DNA for the CDR3: TGTGCCATCAGCGAATCACGGACAGGGACCACCTACGAGCAGTACTTC. The chain is built from TRBV10-3 and TRBJ2-7, with 8 bases lining up with TRBD1. Trimming removed 6 bases from V and 2 bases from J; junction bases left unmatched: 12. Germline-derived CDR1 and CDR2 are ENHRY and SYGVKD. CDR3 length equals 16 residues.

The V and J genes are TRBV10-3 and TRBJ2-5, with a tentative D call TRBD1 (5 bases). CDR3 length: 11 residues. Germline V lookup: CDR1 ENHRY, CDR2 SYGVKD. V was pared by 10 bases and J by 7 bases, with 13 bases between. CDR3 protein: CATWGQGTQYF. CDR3 nucleotide sequence: TGTGCCACCTGGGGCCAGGGGACCCAGTACTTC.

V and J are TRBV20-1 and TRBJ1-2; unclear D gene. The V gene lost 5 bases and the J gene lost 6 bases, with 10 bases spanning the gap. This CDR3 region has 11 residues. From germline, CDR1 is DFQATT and CDR2 SNEGSKA (reference sequence). DNA of the CDR3: TGCAGTGCTGGAGGGATGAATGGCTACACCTTC. It specifies CSAGGMNGYTF.